A selection of T cell receptor beta chains follows, all from one sample in a study of blood T cell repertoires in COVID-19. Sequenced by immunoSEQ multiplex PCR; TCRdb stores in-frame clones only, minus some. The sample lists about 250,000 clones; roughly 80% were seen once. Material: peripheral blood. All receptors derive from a woman of 80 years or more with active or convalescent COVID-19. CDR3s include the opening cysteine and the closing phenylalanine or tryptophan. The order of the fields is clone size, D gene, V gene, J gene, CDR3 protein, CDR3 DNA. The D gene is left open where the match is weak. Only some rows state a clone size, as once, few, many or a class for expanded clones.

few	NA	TRBV18	TRBJ1-6	CASSNGGDSPLHF	TGTGCCAGCTCGAATGGGGGGGATTCACCCCTCCACTTT
once	NA	TRBV11-2	TRBJ2-3	CASSLRGKVASTDTQYF	TGTGCCAGCAGCTTAAGAGGAAAGGTTGCTAGCACAGATACGCAGTATTTT
few	NA	TRBV7-2	TRBJ2-5	CASSSIGDLYQETQYF	TGTGCCAGCAGCTCCATCGGGGATTTGTACCAAGAGACCCAGTACTTC
NA	TRBD2	TRBV7-8	TRBJ2-5	CASSRFTSGRAWGETQYF	TGTGCCAGCAGCCGATTCACTAGCGGGAGGGCCTGGGGAGAGACCCAGTACTTC
NA	NA	TRBV5-1	TRBJ1-1	CASSLGPGNTEAFF	TGCGCCAGCAGCTTGGGGCCTGGGAACACTGAAGCTTTCTTT
NA	NA	TRBV4-2	TRBJ1-1	CASSSMGGLNTEAFF	TGTGCCAGCAGTTCTATGGGGGGGCTGAACACTGAAGCTTTCTTT
NA	NA	TRBV5-4	TRBJ2-2	CASSRGKVINTGELFF	TGTGCCAGCAGTCGGGGGAAGGTTATTAACACCGGGGAGCTGTTTTTT
NA	NA	TRBV18	TRBJ1-2	CASSPATGTAGYTF	TGTGCCAGCTCACCGGCAACAGGCACCGCTGGCTACACCTTC
NA	NA	TRBV4-2	TRBJ1-2	CASSQEVGGNYGYTF	TGTGCCAGCAGCCAAGAAGTGGGAGGAAACTATGGCTACACCTTC
NA	NA	TRBV2	TRBJ2-2	CASRVTGSGELFF	TGTGCCAGCAGGGTGACAGGAAGCGGGGAGCTGTTTTTT
NA	NA	TRBV6-6	TRBJ2-3	CASSLTRGNTDTQYF	TGTGCCAGCAGTCTGACTAGGGGAAACACAGATACGCAGTATTTT
once	TRBD1	TRBV5-1	TRBJ2-7	CASSSLFRDRARQEQYF	TGCGCCAGCAGCTCATTGTTCCGGGACAGGGCACGCCAAGAGCAGTACTTC
NA	NA	TRBV30	TRBJ1-6	CAWIPRGAYNSPLHF	TGTGCCTGGATCCCCCGGGGGGCCTATAATTCACCCCTCCACTTT
NA	TRBD1	TRBV2	TRBJ1-6	CASSELQGAGSPLHF	TGTGCCAGCAGTGAACTCCAGGGGGCCGGTTCACCCCTCCACTTT
few	NA	TRBV1	TRBJ1-2	CTSSQDFCVYGLYGYTF	TGCACCAGCAGCCAAGATTTTTGTGTGTACGGACTCTATGGCTACACCTTC
NA	NA	TRBV5-1	TRBJ1-1	CASKDGGSVNTEAFF	TGCGCCAGCAAGGACGGGGGGTCGGTGAACACTGAAGCTTTCTTT
NA	TRBD2	TRBV5-1	TRBJ2-7	CASSLGGGIPEQYF	TGCGCCAGCAGCTTGGGGGGAGGGATACCCGAGCAGTACTTC
NA	TRBD1	TRBV29-1	TRBJ2-7	CSVGGQGSSPYEQYF	TGCAGCGTTGGGGGACAGGGGAGTAGTCCCTACGAGCAGTACTTC
NA	TRBD1	TRBV27	TRBJ2-7	CASSPTSRGLIDEQYF	TGTGCCAGCAGTCCCACATCCAGGGGGCTAATCGACGAGCAGTACTTC
once	TRBD2	TRBV5-1	TRBJ2-5	CASSLTSGRETQYF	TGCGCCAGCAGCCTGACTAGCGGGAGAGAGACCCAGTACTTC
once	TRBD1	TRBV6-5	TRBJ2-7	CASTEGQDRIYEQYF	TGTGCCAGCACCGAGGGACAGGATAGGATCTACGAGCAGTACTTC
NA	NA	TRBV10-3	TRBJ2-7	CAISESWRVAGSWQYF	TGTGCCATCAGTGAAAGTTGGAGAGTGGCGGGATCATGGCAGTACTTC
NA	NA	TRBV18	TRBJ1-3	CASSPSGLVSGNTIYF	TGTGCCAGCTCACCATCAGGATTAGTCTCTGGAAACACCATATATTTT
NA	TRBD2	TRBV5-1	TRBJ2-5	CASSFGTSGRRSETQYF	TGCGCCAGCAGCTTCGGGACTAGCGGGAGGAGGTCAGAGACCCAGTACTTC
NA	NA	TRBV7-9	TRBJ2-3	CASGRDADTQYF	TGTGCCAGTGGCAGGGATGCAGATACGCAGTATTTT
NA	TRBD2	TRBV7-9	TRBJ2-1	CASSLFSSGRALIRTFF	TGTGCCAGCAGCTTATTTTCCAGCGGGAGGGCCCTCATCCGGACGTTCTTC
NA	TRBD1	TRBV6-5	TRBJ2-5	CASRPTGGWETQYF	TGTGCCAGCAGGCCCACAGGGGGCTGGGAGACCCAGTACTTC
NA	NA	TRBV7-7	TRBJ2-2	CASSQWTVNTGELFF	TGTGCCAGCAGCCAATGGACAGTGAACACCGGGGAGCTGTTTTTT
NA	TRBD2	TRBV27	TRBJ2-2	CASSPLGLAGGPGTGELFF	TGTGCCAGCAGTCCCCTGGGACTAGCGGGAGGGCCGGGTACCGGGGAGCTGTTTTTT
NA	NA	TRBV19	TRBJ1-4	CASSILGKLFF	TGTGCCAGTAGTATCCTAGGAAAACTGTTTTTT
NA	TRBD1	TRBV6-5	TRBJ1-1	CASSWETGAAEAFF	TGTGCCAGCAGTTGGGAAACAGGGGCCGCTGAAGCTTTCTTT
NA	NA	TRBV5-5	TRBJ2-7	CASSPGSGLSYEQYF	TGTGCCAGCAGCCCGGGGTCGGGGTTGTCCTACGAGCAGTACTTC
NA	TRBD1	TRBV10-3	TRBJ1-1	CAIRSSGTGGTEAFF	TGTGCCATCAGAAGCTCGGGGACAGGGGGCACTGAAGCTTTCTTT